These 28 T cell receptor beta chains came from one sample sequenced in a study of blood T cells in healthy people across ages. It was with a sample-barcoded 5' primer and a J-beta primer mix that a second PCR of roughly 7 to 12 cycles was run. TCRdb reanalysed the 5' RACE reads using MiXCR and keeps one entry per CDR3 protein. This sample yields about 780,000 distinct CDR3 sequences, of which about 46% are seen a single time; 18% belongs to the top ten. Sequencing input: blood. The receptor source for this set is a man older than 75 in good health.

The chain uses TRBV3-1 and TRBJ1-2; unclear D gene. Germline V gene data show CDR1 as LGHDT and CDR2 as YNNKEL (reference sequence). The CDR3 runs to 14 residues. V gave up 3 bases and J gave up 2 bases, with 10 bases separating them. This chain's CDR3 is CASSHVQFNYGYTF. The CDR3 nucleotides are TGTGCCAGCAGCCATGTTCAGTTCAACTATGGCTACACCTTC.

This clonotype was found many times. This sequence joins TRBV12-3 or TRBV12-4 and TRBJ2-5; 7 bases are shared with TRBD1. Trimming cost V 6 bases and J 5 bases; bases outside gene matches: 0. The CDR3 has 11 residues. This chain's CDR3 is CASRQGETQYF. The CDR3 DNA is TGTGCCAGCAGACAGGGGGAGACCCAGTACTTC.

This clonotype showed up many times. The chain links TRBV13 to TRBJ2-1; D gene uncertain. V was clipped by 5 bases and J by 1 base, with 12 bases between them. The CDR3 has 15 residues. Germline lookup yields CDR1 PRHDT and CDR2 FYEKMQ (reference sequence). The CDR3 DNA reads TGTGCCAGCAGCGAAAACCGGGCATCCTACAATGAGCAGTTCTTC. Its protein is CASSENRASYNEQFF.

The chain carries TRBV20-1 and TRBJ2-1, with D possibly matching TRBD2 (6 bases). This CDR3 contains 14 residues. From germline, CDR1 is DFQATT and CDR2 SNEGSKA (reference sequence). Trimming removed 5 bases from V and 9 bases from J, with 20 bases in between. The DNA for the CDR3 is TGCAGTGCTCCGCGGGAAGGAGCGGGCCTTGAGCAGTTCTTC. It codes for CSAPREGAGLEQFF.

The chain employs TRBV29-1 and TRBJ2-3, with 9 bases lining up with TRBD2. The CDR3 has 11 residues. J was trimmed by 9 bases and V by 6 bases; bases with no gene match: 4. CDR1 SQVTM and CDR2 ANQGSEA come from the germline V gene. CDR3: CSVLAGTTQYF. The CDR3 coding sequence is TGCAGCGTACTAGCGGGCACGACGCAGTATTTT.

The chain employs TRBV29-1 and TRBJ1-1; the D is unclear. V gave up 6 bases and J gave up 0 bases, with 11 bases separating them. CDR1 SQVTM and CDR2 ANQGSEA come from the germline V gene. This CDR3 has 13 amino acids. The CDR3: CSVMRQMNTEAFF. The CDR3 DNA follows: TGCAGCGTGATGCGGCAGATGAACACTGAAGCTTTCTTT.

The chain is built from TRBV2 and TRBJ2-1; D remains ambiguous. The CDR3 is 10 residues long. The ends were cut back, 6 bases at V and 6 bases at J, with 3 bases in the middle. Germline lookup yields CDR1 SNHLY and CDR2 FYNNEI. The CDR3 DNA follows: TGTGCCAGCAGGGTCAATGAGCAGTTCTTC. Translated: CASRVNEQFF.

This chain joins TRBV28 and TRBJ2-5, with 12 positions matching TRBD2. Germline loops: CDR1 MDHEN, CDR2 SYDVKM. The junction had 11 bases not matched to a gene; V was cut back by 4 bases and J by 11 bases. The CDR3 spans 15 residues. In DNA form, the CDR3 reads TGTGCCAGCAGTTCAACTAGCGGGGGGATCAATGAGCAGTACTTC. Residues: CASSSTSGGINEQYF.

The chain is built from TRBV27 and TRBJ2-5; 9 positions agree with TRBD2. The junction had 15 bases not matched to a gene; V was cut back by 2 bases and J by 11 bases. This CDR3 spans 16 amino acids. CDR1 and CDR2 from the germline V gene are MNHEY and SMNVEV (reference sequence). The CDR3 nucleotides are TGTGCCAGCAGTTTAGCGGCGGGAGGGCCTATGAATGAGCAGTACTTC. Translated, it gives CASSLAAGGPMNEQYF.

The chain recombines TRBV27 with TRBJ2-1, with 9 bases that match TRBD2. J was trimmed by 7 bases and V by 7 bases; bases with no gene match: 11. The length of the CDR3 is 15 residues. Germline V gives CDR1 MNHEY, CDR2 SMNVEV (reference sequence). The CDR3 sequence is CASKRPLAGSNEQFF. CDR3 DNA: TGTGCCAGCAAACGACCCCTAGCGGGATCTAATGAGCAGTTCTTC.

This clonotype was counted once. V gene TRBV7-2 combines with J gene TRBJ2-1; D ambiguous. Matching the DNA end better, TRBJ2-7 makes the J call doubtful. Germline values: CDR1 SGHTA, CDR2 FQGNSA. The CDR3 totals 15 residues. CDR3 residues: CASSSIDGAYNEQYF. The CDR3 nucleotides read TGTGCCAGCAGCTCAATAGATGGCGCCTACAATGAGCAGTACTTC.

The chain carries TRBV29-1 and TRBJ2-3, with TRBD2 matching 13 bases. Per the germline V gene, CDR1 is SQVTM and CDR2 is ANQGSEA. The ends lost 5 bases at V and 6 bases at J; junction bases unmatched: 8. The CDR3 totals 15 residues. CDR3 nucleotides: TGCAGCGTTCAAGGACTAGCGGGAGAGGCGGATACGCAGTATTTT. It translates to CSVQGLAGEADTQYF.

The chain has TRBV5-1 and TRBJ2-7, with D maybe TRBD1 (6 bases). The CDR3 runs 15 residues. Deletions cut 3 bases from V and 0 bases from J, with 13 bases between. From germline, CDR1 is SGHRS and CDR2 YFSETQ. The CDR3 sequence is CASSSGQLNSYEQYF. Here the CDR3 DNA reads TGCGCCAGCAGCTCCGGACAGCTGAACTCCTACGAGCAGTACTTC. Filled out from reference TRBV5-1 and TRBJ2-7, the complete variable domain reads KAGVTQTPRYLIKTRGQQVTLSCSPISGHRSVSWYQQTPGQGLQFLFEYFSETQRNKGNFPGRFSGRQFSNSRSEMNVSTLELGDSALYLCASSSGQLNSYEQYFGPGTRLTVT.

The rearrangement uses TRBV12-3 or TRBV12-4 and TRBJ2-5; D unresolved. The CDR3 contains 13 residues. Trimming pared 8 bases from V and 0 bases from J, leaving 10 bases between. The CDR3 reads CASQSSYQETQYF. CDR3 DNA: TGTGCCAGCCAAAGTTCCTACCAAGAGACCCAGTACTTC.

This clonotype was counted a few times. The chain links TRBV30 to TRBJ1-2, with 7 nucleotides matching TRBD1. Trimming took 5 bases from V and 2 from J; bases not matched to a gene: 2. In germline, CDR1 is GTSNPN, CDR2 SVGIG (reference sequence). This CDR3 is built from 12 residues. CDR3 nucleotides: TGTGCCTGGTCGACAGGGAACTATGGCTACACCTTC. Amino acid sequence: CAWSTGNYGYTF. Full variable domain (outside the CDR3, taken from reference TRBV30 and TRBJ1-2): SQTIHQWPATLVQPVGSPLSLECTVEGTSNPNLYWYRQAAGRGLQLLFYSVGIGQISSEVPQNLSASRPQDRQFILSSKKLLLSDSGFYLCAWSTGNYGYTFGSGTRLTVV.

This chain links TRBV6-4 with TRBJ2-1, with 8 bases identical to TRBD2. The germline CDR1 and CDR2 sequences are MRHNA and SNTAGT. V lost 6 bases to trimming and J lost 7 bases; unmatched junction nucleotides: 8. The CDR3 runs 14 residues. CDR3: CASSPHSGKNEQFF. CDR3 DNA sequence: TGTGCCAGCAGCCCCCATAGCGGGAAGAATGAGCAGTTCTTC.

This clonotype was counted only a few times. The chain links TRBV20-1 to TRBJ2-3; D is perhaps TRBD1 (6 bases). Trimming left V 4 bases short and J 1 base short, with 12 bases between. Germline CDR1 DFQATT, CDR2 SNEGSKA (reference sequence). The CDR3 runs 14 residues. The CDR3 nucleotides are TGCAGTGCTATCCCCGCAGGGGGCACAGATACGCAGTATTTT. This codes for CSAIPAGGTDTQYF.

This clonotype was counted only a few times. CDR3 bases: TGCGCCAGCAGTTTATGGACTAGCGGGAATATGAATGAGCAGTTCTTC. Its translation is CASSLWTSGNMNEQFF. V usage is TRBV5-1 and J usage is TRBJ2-1; 12 positions agree with TRBD2. The CDR3 extends over 16 amino acids. V was pared by 5 bases and J by 7 bases, with 10 bases of the junction left unmatched. Germline assignment: CDR1 SGHRS and CDR2 YFSETQ.

V is TRBV7-3 and J is TRBJ2-5; the match to TRBD1 covers 7 bases. Trimming removed 5 bases from V and 4 bases from J; junction bases left unmatched: 7. CDR3 length: 14 amino acids. Per germline, CDR1 SGHTA and CDR2 FQGTGA. The CDR3 reads CASSVTGFGETQYF. CDR3 DNA: TGTGCCAGCAGCGTGACAGGGTTCGGAGAGACCCAGTACTTC.

There are a few counts of this clonotype. V is TRBV3-1 and J is TRBJ2-5; D ambiguous. Germline V gene sequence: CDR1 LGHDT, CDR2 YNNKEL (reference sequence). CDR3 length equals 14 residues. V shed 4 bases and J shed 5 bases, with 14 bases lying between them. CDR3: CASSPSRQLETQYF. Written as DNA, the CDR3 is TGTGCCAGCAGCCCGAGTAGGCAGCTCGAGACCCAGTACTTC.

The chain links TRBV6-5 to TRBJ2-6, with TRBD1 matching over 11 bases. CDR3 length: 18 residues. CDR1 and CDR2 from the germline V gene are MNHEY and SVGAGI. The V gene end was trimmed by 4 bases and the J gene end by 3 bases; junction bases not matched to a gene: 8. The CDR3 nucleotides read TGTGCCAGCAGTTTCCGGACAGGGGGCGCGGGTGGGGCCAACGTCCTGACTTTC. This codes for CASSFRTGGAGGANVLTF.

This clonotype was observed a few times. The genes are TRBV14 and TRBJ1-2; the match to TRBD1 covers 7 bases. The CDR3 spans 15 residues. The germline V gene encodes CDR1 SGHDN and CDR2 FVKESK. V trimming: 0 bases; J trimming: 3 bases; junction bases outside the gene matches: 4. CDR3 residues: CASSQDGQADYGYTF. CDR3 DNA sequence: TGTGCCAGCAGCCAAGATGGACAGGCAGACTATGGCTACACCTTC.

This clonotype was counted many times. The chain has TRBV20-1 and TRBJ2-5; 8 positions match TRBD2. The germline CDR1 and CDR2 sequences are DFQATT and SNEGSKA (reference sequence). This CDR3 spans 15 amino acids. The ends lost 0 bases at V and 0 bases at J; junction bases unmatched: 3. CDR3 amino acids: CSARESSGHQETQYF. The CDR3 coding sequence is TGCAGTGCTAGAGAGTCTAGCGGGCACCAAGAGACCCAGTACTTC.

This clonotype was recorded at least ten times. The chain uses TRBV29-1 and TRBJ2-3; 8 bases align to TRBD1. The CDR3 has 14 amino acids. CDR1 SQVTM and CDR2 ANQGSEA come from the germline V gene. Trimming removed 6 bases from V and 5 bases from J; junction bases left unmatched: 10. CDR3 DNA sequence: TGCAGCGTGCGAGGACAGGGAACTGTAGATACGCAGTATTTT. It is translated as CSVRGQGTVDTQYF.

This clonotype appeared once. With a much larger clone just one base away, this may be a read error. The chain is built from TRBV7-3 and TRBJ2-5, with TRBD1 matching over 9 bases. The CDR3 covers 16 residues. J gave up 0 bases and V 5 bases, and 7 bases lay outside the gene matches. CDR1 SGHTA and CDR2 FQGTGA come from the germline V gene. CDR3 sequence (DNA): TGTGCCAGCAGCCTCCGGGACAGGGTATACCAAGAGACCCAGTACTTC. As protein: CASSLRDRVYQETQYF.

In its sample, this clonotype was seen a few times. The chain has TRBV6-1 and TRBJ2-7; 7 nucleotides line up with TRBD1. With V trimmed by 9 bases and J by 3 bases, 14 bases remained unmatched. Looked up from germline, CDR1 is MNHNS and CDR2 is SASEGT. The length of the CDR3 is 15 residues. The CDR3, as DNA: TGTGCCAGTCACCTGGCCGGGACAGAATACTACGAGCAGTACTTC. Amino acid sequence: CASHLAGTEYYEQYF.

This clonotype has just a few counts. This chain joins TRBV5-1 and TRBJ1-2; 7 positions agree with TRBD1. CDR1 is SGHRS and CDR2 is YFSETQ in the germline V gene. V lost 3 bases to trimming and J lost 8 bases; unmatched junction nucleotides: 13. The CDR3 consists of 15 residues. This CDR3 reads CASSSTTGSRGGYTF. In DNA, the CDR3 is TGCGCCAGCAGCTCCACGACAGGGTCGAGGGGAGGCTACACCTTC.

The chain links TRBV7-2 to TRBJ2-5; 15 bases line up with TRBD2. The V gene end was trimmed by 6 bases and the J gene end by 5 bases; junction bases not matched to a gene: 13. Germline loops: CDR1 SGHTA, CDR2 FQGNSA. The CDR3 extends over 18 amino acids. CDR3 nucleotides: TGTGCCAGCAGTTCCGGACTAGCGGGAGGGCCTAAGGAGGAGACCCAGTACTTC. Residues: CASSSGLAGGPKEETQYF.